What follows are 28 T cell receptor beta chains derived from one specimen sequenced in a study of identical twins. TCRdb reprocessed the 5' RACE reads via MiXCR and lists one record per CDR3 protein. The sample contains fewer than 500,000 distinct CDR3 sequences, approximately 25% of which appear only once. These data were likewise used in another study, on T cells expressing NK-cell markers.

What was sequenced was CD4+ T cells sorted from blood. These receptors were collected from a woman aged 18-29 years in good health.

The chain carries TRBV6-6 and TRBJ2-5; D is perhaps TRBD2 (5 bases). Germline CDR1 and CDR2: MNHNY and SVGAGI (reference sequence). Trimming stripped 6 bases from V and 10 bases from J, with 12 bases between. The CDR3 sequence is 11 residues long. CDR3 residues: CASSFGEHQYF. The CDR3 bases are TGTGCCAGCAGCTTTGGGGAGCACCAGTACTTC.

The sample holds many counts of this clonotype. CDR3 bases: TGTGCCAGCAGCAGAGGTGGGGAGCAGTACTTC. It specifies CASSRGGEQYF. The V and J genes are TRBV21-1 and TRBJ2-7; TRBD1 is the table's D call and was not checked against the DNA. TRBV21-1 corresponds to a pseudogene. There are 11 residues in the CDR3.

This clonotype was recorded a few times. The genes are TRBV21-1 and TRBJ2-7. TRBV21-1 is a documented pseudogene. The CDR3 length is 11 residues. The CDR3 bases are TGTGCCAGCAGACCTGGGAACGAGCAGTACTTC. This sequence encodes CASRPGNEQYF.

This clonotype was counted between two and nine times. The J gene is TRBJ2-1, the V gene TRBV7-3; D is possibly TRBD2 (6 bases). Trimming cost V 2 bases and J 6 bases, with 14 bases left between them. The length of the CDR3 is 15 residues. The germline CDR1 and CDR2 sequences are SGHTA and FQGTGA. The CDR3 here is CASSLGAGLINEQFF. CDR3 coding DNA: TGTGCCAGCAGCTTAGGGGCAGGACTAATCAATGAGCAGTTCTTC.

This clonotype appeared a few times. The chain recombines TRBV7-2 with TRBJ2-7, with D maybe TRBD1 (6 bases). This CDR3 spans 12 amino acids. Germline CDR1 SGHTA, CDR2 FQGNSA. V was pared by 7 bases and J by 1 base, with 8 bases between. The CDR3 DNA is TGTGCCAGCACCACAGGGTCCTACGAGCAGTACTTC. This codes for CASTTGSYEQYF.

This clonotype was detected ten times or more. The chain joins TRBV27 to TRBJ2-7; 15 nucleotides line up with TRBD2. Germline CDR1 reads MNHEY; CDR2 reads SMNVEV (reference sequence). The CDR3 loop spans 16 amino acids. The junction had 6 bases not matched to a gene; V was cut back by 4 bases and J by 5 bases. CDR3 nucleotides: TGTGCCAGCAGTTCCGGACTAGCGGGGGGGGTCCACGAGCAGTACTTC. Amino acid sequence: CASSSGLAGGVHEQYF.

This clonotype was recorded a few times. The chain joins TRBV6-5 to TRBJ2-3; TRBD2 matches at 10 bases. There are 15 residues in the CDR3. Germline lookup yields CDR1 MNHEY and CDR2 SVGAGI. Losses at the gene ends were 2 bases for V and 4 bases for J; bases not matched to a gene: 3. CDR3 sequence (DNA): TGTGCCAGCAGTTACGATAGCGGGAGGTCAGATACGCAGTATTTT. The encoded protein is CASSYDSGRSDTQYF.

This clonotype has only a few counts. The J gene is TRBJ2-2, the V gene TRBV12-3 or TRBV12-4, with a possible D match to TRBD2 (6 bases). The CDR3 spans 15 residues. The germline V and J ends were trimmed by 3 bases and 6 bases, with 14 bases remaining between them. The CDR3 nucleotides are TGTGCCAGCAGTTTGGAGGGATCCAGGGCCGGGGAGCTGTTTTTT. Translating gives CASSLEGSRAGELFF.

CDR3 DNA: TGCAGTGCTACAGAACAGGGGCTAGGCTCACCCCTCCACTTT. It codes for CSATEQGLGSPLHF. The chain has TRBV20-1 and TRBJ1-6, with 7 bases that match TRBD1. The CDR3 length is 14 residues. V shed 4 bases and J 10 bases; nucleotides not matched to a gene: 10. From germline, CDR1 is DFQATT and CDR2 SNEGSKA (reference sequence).

This clonotype was counted only a few times. The V and J genes are TRBV5-5 and TRBJ1-1, with TRBD1 identical over 8 bases. The CDR3 extends over 14 amino acids. Germline-derived CDR1 and CDR2 are SGHKS and YYEKEE (reference sequence). Trimming cost V 4 bases and J 5 bases; bases outside gene matches: 7. CDR3 loop: CASSLIRDRTEAFF. The CDR3 nucleotides read TGTGCCAGCAGCCTGATTAGGGACAGGACTGAAGCTTTCTTT.

The table lists this clonotype with a few counts. The CDR3 bases are TGTGCCATTCACCCCGGGGGGGCTTATGACACTGAAGCTTTCTTT. The encoded protein is CAIHPGGAYDTEAFF. The chain uses TRBV6-1 and TRBJ1-1; maybe TRBD1 (6 bases). V lost 10 bases and J lost 3, with 21 bases in between. This CDR3 has 15 amino acids. From germline, CDR1 is MNHNS and CDR2 SASEGT.

The gene calls are TRBV6-1 and TRBJ1-2, with TRBD1 as a possible D gene (6 bases). CDR1 is MNHNS and CDR2 is SASEGT in the germline V gene. Trimming removed 5 bases at V and 4 bases at J, with 11 bases between. The CDR3 totals 13 residues. Here the CDR3 reads CASSRDTSYGYTF. Here the CDR3 DNA reads TGTGCCAGCAGTCGGGACACCTCCTATGGCTACACCTTC.

The chain uses TRBV6-2 or TRBV6-3 and TRBJ2-2; D call uncertain. V lost 4 bases and J 6 bases, leaving 9 bases between the germline ends. The CDR3 spans 13 residues. Germline CDR1 MNHEY, CDR2 SVGEGT. The CDR3 DNA reads as TGTGCCAGCAGTTCATTGGCAGCCGGGGAGCTGTTTTTT. It encodes CASSSLAAGELFF.

V is TRBV12-3 or TRBV12-4 and J is TRBJ1-2; a possible D gene is TRBD1 (5 bases). The CDR3 is 14 amino acids. Trimming removed 4 bases from V and 7 bases from J, with 16 bases in between. As DNA, the CDR3 is TGTGCCAGCAGTTGGGGCCCAACTCCCTCTGGCTACACCTTC. Protein sequence: CASSWGPTPSGYTF.

The V call is TRBV5-1, the J call TRBJ2-2, with 10 bases that match TRBD1. The CDR3 consists of 16 residues. The V segment lost 4 bases and the J segment 4 bases; nucleotides outside the gene matches: 7. Germline-derived CDR1 and CDR2 are SGHRS and YFSETQ. CDR3 protein: CASSLTGGEVTGELFF. The CDR3 region has the DNA TGCGCCAGCAGCCTGACAGGGGGCGAAGTCACCGGGGAGCTGTTTTTT.

J is TRBJ2-4 and V is TRBV7-2; TRBD2 might be the D (7 bases). Trimming shortened V by 1 base and J by 6 bases, and 13 bases separated the two germline ends. Germline V gene sequence: CDR1 SGHTA, CDR2 FQGNSA. This CDR3 contains 15 residues. The CDR3 nucleotides read TGTGCCAGCAGCTTAGAGGGGGGGAGGAGAAACATTCAGTACTTC. Translated: CASSLEGGRRNIQYF.

The chain has TRBV5-1 and TRBJ2-3, with D perhaps TRBD2 (6 bases). Deletions cut 0 bases from V and 5 bases from J, with 16 bases between. CDR3 length: 16 residues. From germline, CDR1 is SGHRS and CDR2 YFSETQ. This CDR3 is CASSLVPSGVGDTQYF. The CDR3 DNA is TGCGCCAGCAGCTTGGTGCCCTCGGGAGTTGGAGATACGCAGTATTTT.

This rearrangement joins TRBV6-2 or TRBV6-3 to TRBJ2-5, with TRBD2 matching over 8 bases. Germline assignment: CDR1 MNHEY and CDR2 SVGEGT. The CDR3 extends over 13 amino acids. Trimming at V came to 5 bases and at J to 7 bases, leaving 6 bases not matched to a gene. This CDR3 reads CASSPSGSWTQYF. DNA for the CDR3: TGTGCCAGCAGTCCCAGCGGGAGTTGGACCCAGTACTTC.

This clonotype was picked up a small number of times. The CDR3 DNA is TGTGCCAGCAGCTTAGCCTCCGGGACAAAGTTCTTC. Protein: CASSLASGTKFF. J is TRBJ2-1 and V is TRBV7-2; the D gene is possibly TRBD1 (6 bases). The CDR3 totals 12 residues. V shed 0 bases and J shed 14 bases, with 11 bases lying between them. Germline CDR1 and CDR2: SGHTA and FQGNSA.

The chain employs TRBV7-8 and TRBJ2-1; 7 bases fit TRBD2. Germline trimming cut 5 bases from V and 6 bases from J; bases unmatched to any gene: 4. CDR1 and CDR2 (germline): SGHVS, FQNEAQ. This CDR3 comprises 13 residues. In nucleotides, the CDR3 is TGTGCCAGCAGCACGCGGACTAGCAATGAGCAGTTCTTC. It yields the protein CASSTRTSNEQFF. Supplemented by reference TRBV7-8 and TRBJ2-1, the full variable domain reads GAGVSQSPRYKVAKRGQDVALRCDPISGHVSLFWYQQALGQGPEFLTYFQNEAQLDKSGLPSDRFFAERPEGSVSTLKIQRTQQEDSAVYLCASSTRTSNEQFFGPGTRLTVL.

This clonotype showed up just a few times. In nucleotides, the CDR3 is TGCAGTGCTAAACATAGCGGGAGGGAAAAGGCGGATACGCAGTATTTT. Protein: CSAKHSGREKADTQYF. The chain links TRBV20-1 to TRBJ2-3; TRBD2 matches at 11 bases. Germline V gene lookup returns CDR1 DFQATT and CDR2 SNEGSKA (reference sequence). The CDR3 runs to 16 residues. The V and J ends lost 4 bases and 6 bases, in that order; junction bases with no gene match: 12.

The table lists this clonotype with a few counts. The V call is TRBV20-1, the J call TRBJ2-2; 8 bases fit TRBD2. V was clipped by 6 bases and J by 3 bases; unmatched bases: 6. The germline V gene encodes CDR1 DFQATT and CDR2 SNEGSKA (reference sequence). The CDR3 has 14 residues. Here the CDR3 reads CSAPGGDYTGELFF. The DNA of the CDR3 is TGCAGTGCGCCGGGAGGGGATTACACCGGGGAGCTGTTTTTT.

The chain couples TRBV3-1 to TRBJ2-7; D is possibly TRBD1 (5 bases). CDR3 size: 14 residues. Trimming shortened V by 2 bases and J by 6 bases, and 14 bases separated the two germline ends. CDR1 and CDR2 from the germline V gene are LGHDT and YNNKEL (reference sequence). CDR3 amino acids: CASSQPGAVGEQYF. The CDR3 coding sequence is TGTGCCAGCAGCCAACCTGGGGCCGTCGGCGAGCAGTACTTC.

V usage is TRBV11-2 and J usage is TRBJ2-7; 10 nucleotides agree with TRBD1. Germline CDR1 SGHAT, CDR2 FQNNGV. The J segment lost 2 bases and the V segment lost 5 bases, leaving 9 bases of the junction unmatched. CDR3 length equals 16 residues. DNA of the CDR3: TGTGCCAGCAGCGCGTTAGGACAGGGGGGGACCTACGAGCAGTACTTC. Protein product: CASSALGQGGTYEQYF. Full variable domain (rest looked up from reference TRBV11-2 and TRBJ2-7): EAGVAQSPRYKIIEKRQSVAFWCNPISGHATLYWYQQILGQGPKLLIQFQNNGVVDDSQLPKDRFSAERLKGVDSTLKIQPAKLEDSAVYLCASSALGQGGTYEQYFGPGTRLTVT.

This clonotype was seen more than once but under ten times. The chain carries TRBV7-8 and TRBJ2-3; 8 bases are a match to TRBD2. Per germline, CDR1 SGHVS and CDR2 FQNEAQ. The CDR3 spans 13 residues. V shed 5 bases, J shed 6 bases, and the junction held 4 bases outside the gene matches. The CDR3 region has the DNA TGTGCCAGCAGCACACGACTAGCGGATACGCAGTATTTT. Its protein product is CASSTRLADTQYF.

The V and J genes are TRBV6-5 and TRBJ2-1, with D uncertain. CDR3 length: 16 amino acids. Trimming removed 1 base from V and 0 bases from J, with 10 bases in between. Germline-derived CDR1 and CDR2 are MNHEY and SVGAGI. This chain's CDR3 is CASSYWAYSSYNEQFF. CDR3 sequence (DNA): TGTGCCAGCAGTTACTGGGCCTACAGCTCCTACAATGAGCAGTTCTTC.

This clonotype has a handful of counts. CDR3 in amino acids: CAISASSGLQETQYF. The CDR3 DNA reads TGTGCCATCAGTGCGTCTAGCGGACTACAAGAGACCCAGTACTTC. The rearrangement uses TRBV10-3 and TRBJ2-5, with TRBD2 matching over 7 bases. The CDR3 is made up of 15 amino acids. V was clipped by 4 bases and J by 2 bases; unmatched bases: 7. Germline CDR1 ENHRY, CDR2 SYGVKD.

This clonotype was picked up many times. V gene TRBV7-2 combines with J gene TRBJ2-3; D is possibly TRBD1 (6 bases). CDR1 is SGHTA and CDR2 is FQGNSA in the germline V gene. Deletions cut 2 bases from V and 5 bases from J, with 11 bases between. This CDR3 region has 14 residues. The CDR3 DNA reads as TGTGCCAGCAGCTTATTTTCAGGGGTAGATACGCAGTATTTT. This encodes CASSLFSGVDTQYF.